The 16 T cell receptor beta chains presented below share a single source sample, sequenced in a study of blood T cell repertoires in COVID-19. Using immunoSEQ multiplex PCR, the repertoire was profiled, and TCRdb retains in-frame clones only, with some absent. The sample contains over 150,000 clones, more than 80% of which appear only once. The specimen was peripheral blood. These receptor sequences come from a man aged 50-59 years with acute or convalescent COVID-19.

The chain is built from TRBV30 and TRBJ2-7; D is possibly TRBD1 (6 bases). The V end was cut by 2 bases, the J end by 2 bases, with 10 bases between. The CDR3 has 13 amino acids. In germline, CDR1 is GTSNPN, CDR2 SVGIG (reference sequence). CDR3 loop: CAWSPGTTYEQYV. The CDR3 nucleotides read TGTGCCTGGAGTCCTGGGACAACCTACGAGCAGTACGTC.

This sequence joins TRBV3-1 (or the pseudogene TRBV3-2) and TRBJ2-5; 9 bases fit TRBD2. Per the germline V gene, CDR1 is LGHDT and CDR2 is YNNKEL (reference sequence). The CDR3 contains 16 residues. The V gene end was trimmed by 3 bases and the J gene end by 3 bases; junction bases not matched to a gene: 8. The CDR3 protein is CASSQESSGSEETQYF. The CDR3 DNA reads TGTGCCAGCAGCCAGGAGAGTAGCGGGAGCGAAGAGACCCAGTACTTC.

V usage is TRBV6-5 and J usage is TRBJ2-7, with 11 bases matching TRBD1. The CDR3 sequence is 13 residues long. Germline V gene lookup returns CDR1 MNHEY and CDR2 SVGAGI. V shed 7 bases, J shed 5 bases, and the junction held 4 bases outside the gene matches. The CDR3 DNA follows: TGTGCCAGCAACGGACAGGGGGCCCACGAGCAGTACGTC. Its translation: CASNGQGAHEQYV.

The genes are TRBV7-9 and TRBJ2-1; 9 nucleotides agree with TRBD1. J was trimmed by 8 bases and V by 5 bases; bases with no gene match: 13. Germline CDR1 is SEHNR and CDR2 is FQNEAQ (reference sequence). This CDR3 region has 16 residues. Here the CDR3 reads CASSPPGQGIAYEQFF. In DNA form, the CDR3 reads TGTGCCAGCAGCCCGCCGGGACAGGGCATCGCATATGAGCAGTTCTTC.

V is TRBV7-2 and J is TRBJ2-3, with 8 positions matching TRBD2. The V and J ends lost 5 bases and 4 bases, in that order; junction bases with no gene match: 11. The CDR3 loop spans 16 amino acids. Germline V lookup: CDR1 SGHTA, CDR2 FQGNSA. The CDR3 region is CASSPGGAGGADTQYF. As DNA, the CDR3 is TGTGCCAGCAGCCCCGGGGGGGCGGGGGGTGCAGATACGCAGTATTTT.

This clone appeared a single time. The chain has TRBV5-8 and TRBJ1-1, with TRBD1 identical over 8 bases. CDR3 size: 13 residues. CDR1 SGHTS and CDR2 YDEGEE come from the germline V gene. V was pared by 2 bases and J by 8 bases, with 5 bases of the junction left unmatched. The CDR3 is CASSFGQGSEAFF. CDR3 sequence (DNA): TGTGCCAGCAGCTTCGGACAGGGATCAGAAGCTTTCTTT.

The V gene is TRBV19, the J gene TRBJ2-2, with TRBD2 matching over 10 bases. The germline CDR1 and CDR2 sequences are LNHDA and SQIVND (reference sequence). The J segment lost 2 bases and the V segment lost 7 bases, leaving 13 bases of the junction unmatched. This CDR3 has 18 residues. The CDR3 DNA follows: TGTGCCAGTAACCCCCAACGTCTAGCGGGAGTCAACACCGGGGAGCTGTTTTTT. Residues: CASNPQRLAGVNTGELFF. Based on the CDR3 plus reference TRBV19 and TRBJ2-2, the full variable domain is DGGITQSPKYLFRKEGQNVTLSCEQNLNHDAMYWYRQDPGQGLRLIYYSQIVNDFQKGDIAEGYSVSREKKESFPLTVTSAQKNPTAFYLCASNPQRLAGVNTGELFFGEGSRLTVL.

The V gene is TRBV10-3, the J gene TRBJ2-7, with D maybe TRBD1 (6 bases). This CDR3 has 14 amino acids. Germline CDR1 and CDR2: ENHRY and SYGVKD. The V end lost 3 bases, the J end lost 6 bases, and 15 bases lay between the germline ends. CDR3 in amino acids: CAISDGAGDGEQYF. In nucleotides, the CDR3 is TGTGCCATCAGTGATGGGGCAGGGGATGGCGAGCAGTACTTC.

DNA of the CDR3: TGCGCCAGCAGCTTGTCGGAGGGACAGAGGTTAGCTTTCTTT. This translates into CASSLSEGQRLAFF. The chain employs TRBV5-1 and TRBJ1-1, with 7 bases fitting TRBD1. Germline assignment: CDR1 SGHRS and CDR2 YFSETQ. The CDR3 is made up of 14 amino acids. With V trimmed by 1 base and J by 10 bases, 10 bases remained unmatched.

The chain couples TRBV30 to TRBJ1-6; 10 nucleotides agree with TRBD1. The J segment lost 7 bases and the V segment lost 4 bases, leaving 1 base of the junction unmatched. The CDR3 extends over 13 amino acids. CDR1 is GTSNPN and CDR2 is SVGIG in the germline V gene (reference sequence). CDR3 sequence (DNA): TGTGCCTGGACGGGACAGGGGAATTCACCCCTCCACTTT. It specifies CAWTGQGNSPLHF.

This rearrangement joins TRBV5-5 to TRBJ1-2; D uncertain. CDR3 length: 15 amino acids. CDR1 and CDR2 (germline): SGHKS, YYEKEE (reference sequence). Trimming pared 1 base from V and 4 bases from J, leaving 14 bases between. CDR3: CASSLQSRLLYGYTF. The CDR3 coding sequence is TGTGCCAGCAGCTTGCAATCCCGACTGCTCTATGGCTACACCTTC.

The V and J genes are TRBV27 and TRBJ2-6; D may be TRBD2 (6 bases). Germline loops: CDR1 MNHEY, CDR2 SMNVEV (reference sequence). The CDR3 contains 18 residues. Trimming removed 6 bases at V and 0 bases at J, with 18 bases between. The CDR3 DNA is TGTGCCAGCAGGCCCTCCCCGGGACTGAGCTCTGGGGCCAACGTCCTGACTTTC. It specifies CASRPSPGLSSGANVLTF.

The rearrangement uses TRBV7-9 and TRBJ2-5; 10 bases agree with TRBD1. Looked up from germline, CDR1 is SEHNR and CDR2 is FQNEAQ (reference sequence). This CDR3 is 16 amino acids long. The J segment lost 5 bases and the V segment lost 4 bases, leaving 10 bases of the junction unmatched. CDR3 bases: TGTGCCAGCAGCTCCAAACGGGACAGGGGTTGGGAGACCCAGTACTTC. Its protein is CASSSKRDRGWETQYF.

This clone occurred once. The rearrangement joins TRBV5-1 to TRBJ2-7; the match to TRBD1 covers 12 bases. The CDR3 contains 15 residues. Germline CDR1 reads SGHRS; CDR2 reads YFSETQ. V dropped 3 bases and J dropped 7; count of bases not matched to a gene: 8. The CDR3 region has the DNA TGCGCCAGCAGCTCTGGGACAGGGGGCGCGGGAGAGCAGTACTTC. Its protein product is CASSSGTGGAGEQYF.

The J gene is TRBJ1-2, the V gene TRBV6-4; 7 bases are a match to TRBD1. The CDR3 spans 16 residues. The germline CDR1 and CDR2 sequences are MRHNA and SNTAGT. J was trimmed by 2 bases and V by 7 bases; bases with no gene match: 13. The CDR3 DNA reads TGTGCCAGCAAACTCACCGGGACAGACTTAAACTATGGCTACACCTTC. Translating it yields CASKLTGTDLNYGYTF.

The rearrangement links TRBV7-9 to TRBJ2-3; D possibly corresponds to TRBD1 (6 bases). The germline gives CDR1 SEHNR, CDR2 FQNEAQ (reference sequence). This CDR3 has 12 residues. Trimming cost V 4 bases and J 6 bases, with 8 bases left between them. The CDR3 here is CASSSQGDTQYF. The CDR3 nucleotides are TGTGCCAGCAGCTCGCAGGGGGATACGCAGTATTTT.